Following are 29 T cell receptor beta chains from one sample sequenced in a study of memory CD4+ T cells and cytomegalovirus serostatus. Single viable CD3+CD4+CD8-CD45RO+ cells were sorted as the memory CD4+ T cells. Sequenced by immunoSEQ multiplex PCR; TCRdb stores in-frame clones only, minus some. The data show about 58,000 clones, 82% seen once. Sequenced material: memory CD4+ T cells from blood. Every receptor here comes from an adult in good health and CMV-seronegative. Some clones in this sample may be carry-over from other donors' samples.

As to this clone: At one end, the junction sequence differs from germline, possibly due to a read error. This rearrangement joins TRBV11-2 to TRBJ2-7; D is perhaps TRBD2 (8 bases). The CDR3 is 16 amino acids. The germline CDR1 and CDR2 sequences are SGHAT and FQNNGV. The CDR3 DNA follows: TGTGCCAGTAGCTCACCGGGAGGGGGCTTGAGGGACGAGCAGTACTTC. Protein sequence: CASSSPGGGLRDEQYF.

The CDR3 region is CATQPGLEAFF. In DNA form, the CDR3 reads TGTGCCACCCAGCCGGGGCTAGAAGCTTTCTTT. The gene calls are TRBV2 and TRBJ1-1, with D perhaps matching TRBD1 (5 bases). The CDR3 has 11 amino acids. V was shortened by 10 bases and J by 8 bases, with 14 bases between the two germline ends. Germline values: CDR1 SNHLY, CDR2 FYNNEI.

The V gene is TRBV29-1, the J gene TRBJ1-2; D is possibly TRBD1 (6 bases). The CDR3 totals 13 residues. Germline-derived CDR1 and CDR2 are SQVTM and ANQGSEA. V gave up 0 bases and J gave up 8 bases, with 13 bases separating them. The CDR3 DNA is TGCAGCGTTGAAGAGGGCAGGGGCCGGGGCTACACCTTC. The encoded protein is CSVEEGRGRGYTF.

In regard to this clone: The sample holds other DNA sequences that translate to the same CDR3. The J gene is TRBJ1-4, the V gene TRBV4-1; no definite D call. The CDR3 spans 15 residues. Between the trimmed V and J ends, which lost 1 base and 7 bases, there was a span of 13 bases. Germline CDR1 and CDR2: MGHRA and YSYEKL. The CDR3 sequence: CASSQGRREGEKLFF. CDR3 sequence (DNA): TGCGCCAGCAGCCAAGGAAGGAGGGAGGGTGAAAAACTGTTTTTT.

The rearrangement uses TRBV30 and TRBJ1-5; D remains ambiguous. CDR3 length: 13 amino acids. Germline-derived CDR1 and CDR2 are GTSNPN and SVGIG (reference sequence). V was trimmed by 5 bases and J by 2 bases, leaving 10 bases between them. The CDR3 sequence is CAWGQSGNQPQHF. DNA of the CDR3: TGTGCCTGGGGGCAAAGTGGCAATCAGCCCCAGCATTTT.

The rearrangement uses TRBV30 and TRBJ1-3; D is ambiguous. Deletions cut 0 bases from V and 4 bases from J, with 10 bases between. Germline lookup yields CDR1 GTSNPN and CDR2 SVGIG (reference sequence). The CDR3 contains 14 residues. The CDR3 coding sequence is TGTGCCTGGAGTGTCGGTGTAGGCGGAAACACCATATATTTT. Amino acids: CAWSVGVGGNTIYF.

The chain combines TRBV28 with TRBJ1-1; TRBD1 is a possible D gene (6 bases). The germline gives CDR1 MDHEN, CDR2 SYDVKM. The ends were cut back, 8 bases at V and 5 bases at J, with 15 bases in the middle. This CDR3 is built from 13 residues. CDR3 coding DNA: TGTGCCAGCGGCTTACAGGGAGAAACTGAAGCTTTCTTT. It is translated as CASGLQGETEAFF.

V and J are TRBV11-2 and TRBJ1-4; no clear D. V was trimmed by 3 bases and J by 8 bases, leaving 19 bases between them. Germline V gene lookup returns CDR1 SGHAT and CDR2 FQNNGV. The CDR3 covers 16 residues. DNA for the CDR3: TGTGCCAGCAGCTTGGGTGCCGACAACTCCGTCGAAAAACTGTTTTTT. It encodes CASSLGADNSVEKLFF.

CDR3 DNA sequence: TGTGCCAGCAGCCACGACTGGGCGTACAATATTGAGCAGTTCTTC. It is translated as CASSHDWAYNIEQFF. The chain employs TRBV5-8 and TRBJ2-1; no reliable D call. The germline V and J ends were trimmed by 4 bases and 9 bases, with 20 bases remaining between them. The CDR3 covers 15 residues. In germline, CDR1 is SGHTS, CDR2 YDEGEE.

The chain combines TRBV19 with TRBJ2-1, with TRBD2 matching 8 bases. V shed 6 bases, J shed 6 bases, and the junction held 7 bases outside the gene matches. The CDR3 has 14 amino acids. Germline V lookup: CDR1 LNHDA, CDR2 SQIVND (reference sequence). CDR3 in amino acids: CASSPAGVVNEQFF. The CDR3 DNA reads TGTGCCAGTAGCCCAGCGGGAGTTGTCAATGAGCAGTTCTTC.

This clone occurred a few times. The J gene is TRBJ2-7, the V gene TRBV5-4; D remains unclear. Germline V lookup: CDR1 SGHNT, CDR2 YYREEE (reference sequence). The CDR3 extends over 14 amino acids. Trimming took 2 bases from V and 1 from J, leaving 10 bases between them. In DNA form, the CDR3 reads TGTGCCAGCAGCTTCGGACGGCTTTCCTACGAGCAGTACTTC. It translates to CASSFGRLSYEQYF. The full variable domain, completed using reference TRBV5-4 and TRBJ2-7, is ETGVTQSPTHLIKTRGQQVTLRCSSQSGHNTVSWYQQALGQGPQFIFQYYREEENGRGNFPPRFSGLQFPNYSSELNVNALELDDSALYLCASSFGRLSYEQYFGPGTRLTVT.

This clone has more than one count but fewer than ten. This chain joins TRBV27 and TRBJ1-6; no clear D. Germline CDR1 reads MNHEY; CDR2 reads SMNVEV (reference sequence). The CDR3 has 15 amino acids. Trimming pared 3 bases from V and 6 bases from J, leaving 12 bases between. The CDR3 region has the DNA TGTGCCAGCAGTTTTTCTCGACCGCCTAATTCACCCCTCCACTTT. Translation: CASSFSRPPNSPLHF.

The chain is built from TRBV6-6 and TRBJ1-6; D remains unclear. Germline values: CDR1 MNHNY, CDR2 SVGAGI (reference sequence). V lost 6 bases and J lost 6, with 15 bases in between. The length of the CDR3 is 15 residues. The CDR3 sequence is CASSPESLGNSPLHF. In DNA form, the CDR3 reads TGTGCCAGCAGCCCCGAATCTCTGGGTAATTCACCCCTCCACTTT.

V gene TRBV19 combines with J gene TRBJ1-5; maybe TRBD1 (6 bases). V gave up 5 bases and J gave up 6 bases, with 17 bases separating them. The CDR3 is 15 amino acids. Per germline, CDR1 LNHDA and CDR2 SQIVND (reference sequence). This chain's CDR3 is CASSGWGGAPQPQHF. CDR3 nucleotides: TGTGCCAGTAGTGGATGGGGGGGGGCCCCTCAGCCCCAGCATTTT.

The J gene is TRBJ1-4, the V gene TRBV4-3; no clear D. This CDR3 is 15 amino acids long. Germline loops: CDR1 LGHNA, CDR2 YSLEER. V lost 1 base to trimming and J lost 3 bases, with 9 bases between them. The CDR3 DNA follows: TGCGCCAGCAGCCAAGCGACGCACTCTAATGAAAAACTGTTTTTT. Amino acid sequence: CASSQATHSNEKLFF.

V and J are TRBV11-2 and TRBJ2-7; 7 bases map to TRBD1. Losses at the gene ends were 4 bases for V and 0 bases for J; bases not matched to a gene: 6. CDR3 length: 15 amino acids. CDR1 is SGHAT, CDR2 FQNNGV, per germline. The CDR3 sequence: CASSSYRGSSYEQYF. As DNA, the CDR3 is TGTGCCAGCAGCTCGTACAGGGGTAGCTCCTACGAGCAGTACTTC.

The chain combines TRBV10-3 with TRBJ2-3, with TRBD2 identical over 11 bases. This CDR3 region has 16 residues. Germline CDR1 and CDR2: ENHRY and SYGVKD. V lost 6 bases, J lost 4 bases, and 9 bases stayed unmatched. The CDR3 coding sequence is TGTGCCATCAGCCGTCTAGCGGGAGGTGAGGCAGATACGCAGTATTTT. The encoded protein is CAISRLAGGEADTQYF.

V gene TRBV19 combines with J gene TRBJ1-2; D may be TRBD1 (5 bases). Per germline, CDR1 LNHDA and CDR2 SQIVND (reference sequence). The CDR3 spans 14 residues. V was trimmed by 2 bases and J by 4 bases, leaving 11 bases between them. The CDR3 protein is CASSIPETVYGYTF. CDR3 nucleotides: TGTGCCAGTAGTATACCAGAGACAGTCTATGGCTACACCTTC.

The V and J genes are TRBV27 and TRBJ2-5; 12 bases align to TRBD2. Germline trimming cut 2 bases from V and 4 bases from J; bases unmatched to any gene: 11. In germline, CDR1 is MNHEY, CDR2 SMNVEV (reference sequence). This CDR3 spans 18 amino acids. The CDR3 DNA is TGTGCCAGCAGTTTACGACCCGCGGGACTAGCGGGTAGAGAGACCCAGTACTTC. Translated: CASSLRPAGLAGRETQYF.

This rearrangement joins TRBV28 to TRBJ2-3, with D hard to call. The germline CDR1 and CDR2 sequences are MDHEN and SYDVKM. The CDR3 is 14 residues long. Trimming stripped 3 bases from V and 1 base from J, with 8 bases between. The CDR3 spells CASSFGSRTDTQYF. The DNA for the CDR3 is TGTGCCAGCAGTTTTGGGTCCCGCACAGATACGCAGTATTTT.

The sample holds one count of this clone. The chain joins TRBV4-1 to TRBJ2-5, with D possibly being TRBD1 (5 bases). The V end was cut by 1 base, the J end by 4 bases, with 25 bases between. The CDR3 covers 19 residues. CDR1 is MGHRA and CDR2 is YSYEKL in the germline V gene. CDR3 DNA: TGCGCCAGCAGCCAAGCCACCTCTGGAACAGGACGTTCATCAGAGACCCAGTACTTC. Protein: CASSQATSGTGRSSETQYF.

The V call is TRBV6-5, the J call TRBJ1-2; 7 bases map to TRBD1. The germline V gene encodes CDR1 MNHEY and CDR2 SVGAGI. V dropped 2 bases and J dropped 5; count of bases not matched to a gene: 5. This CDR3 has 14 amino acids. The CDR3 is CASSYDRAPYGYTF. CDR3 bases: TGTGCCAGCAGTTACGACAGGGCCCCTTATGGCTACACCTTC.

V usage is TRBV7-6 and J usage is TRBJ2-2; 11 positions agree with TRBD2. This CDR3 has 16 amino acids. V trimming: 4 bases; J trimming: 4 bases; junction bases outside the gene matches: 5. In germline, CDR1 is SGHVS, CDR2 FNYEAQ. The CDR3 sequence: CASSSLAGVATGELFF. The DNA for the CDR3 is TGTGCCAGCAGCTCACTAGCGGGAGTAGCCACCGGGGAGCTGTTTTTT.

The J gene is TRBJ2-5, the V gene TRBV4-1; no reliable D call. This CDR3 is built from 13 residues. V gave up 1 base and J gave up 2 bases, with 5 bases separating them. Looked up from germline, CDR1 is MGHRA and CDR2 is YSYEKL. CDR3 sequence (DNA): TGCGCCAGCAGCCAAGGGCTACAAGAGACCCAGTACTTC. Translated: CASSQGLQETQYF.

The chain is built from TRBV6-5 and TRBJ1-2, with 7 nucleotides matching TRBD1. The CDR3 is made up of 14 amino acids. V lost 6 bases and J lost 0; bases outside the gene matches: 4. Germline V gene data show CDR1 as MNHEY and CDR2 as SVGAGI. In nucleotides, the CDR3 is TGTGCCAGCAGCCCCGGGACAGCTAACTATGGCTACACCTTC. It translates to CASSPGTANYGYTF.

This chain links TRBV28 with TRBJ1-1; tentatively, D is TRBD1 (6 bases). The CDR3 spans 14 residues. V was pared by 5 bases and J by 0 bases, with 10 bases between. Germline V gives CDR1 MDHEN, CDR2 SYDVKM. The CDR3 nucleotides read TGTGCCAGCAGTGTACAGGGATTGAACACTGAAGCTTTCTTT. This codes for CASSVQGLNTEAFF.

This clone was found a few times. J is TRBJ2-1 and V is TRBV12-5; a weak D match, TRBD1 (5 bases). V was trimmed by 5 bases and J by 6 bases, leaving 17 bases between them. The CDR3 has 15 amino acids. The germline CDR1 and CDR2 sequences are LGHNT and FRNRAP. This CDR3 reads CASGLGRRMGNEQFF. DNA of the CDR3: TGTGCTAGTGGTCTGGGGCGGCGGATGGGCAATGAGCAGTTCTTC. The entire variable domain, with the rest obtained from reference TRBV12-5 and TRBJ2-1, is as follows: DARVTQTPRHKVTEMGQEVTMRCQPILGHNTVFWYRQTMMQGLELLAYFRNRAPLDDSGMPKDRFSAEMPDATLATLKIQPSEPRDSAVYFCASGLGRRMGNEQFFGPGTRLTVL.

The chain recombines TRBV7-3 with TRBJ2-7; 10 bases agree with TRBD2. The ends lost 1 base at V and 3 bases at J; junction bases unmatched: 21. Germline-derived CDR1 and CDR2 are SGHTA and FQGTGA. CDR3 length: 21 amino acids. CDR3 sequence reads: CASSLKSWAGTSVPSVYEQYF. The DNA of the CDR3 is TGTGCCAGCAGCTTAAAATCCTGGGCCGGGACTAGCGTACCCTCGGTCTACGAGCAGTACTTC.

The chain couples TRBV10-3 to TRBJ2-1; tentative D call: TRBD1 (5 bases). The CDR3 loop spans 11 amino acids. Trimming left V 8 bases short and J 9 bases short, with 11 bases between. Germline V gene data show CDR1 as ENHRY and CDR2 as SYGVKD. For the CDR3, the DNA is TGTGCCATCTCAACAGGATCTGAGCAGTTCTTC. As protein: CAISTGSEQFF.